This TCR beta chain was captured in a study of blood T cell repertoires in COVID-19. As for the study in general: COVID-19 samples from acute and convalescent phases originated in the United States, Italy and Spain. Sources were T cells, B-cell-depleted T cells, or PBMCs; the material itself was cDNA or gDNA.

V lost 3 bases to trimming and J lost 6 bases; unmatched junction nucleotides: 5. The V gene's germline CDR1 is SGDLS and CDR2 YYNGEE. The CDR3 runs 15 residues. Original methodology: Amplification of reference gene primers was used by the study to estimate nucleated cell counts. Profiling relied on immunoSEQ multiplex PCR, and the TCRdb table lists in-frame clones only, not all of them. The DNA was the basis for D and trimming; V, J and clone size are from that table. The table has under 10,000 clones, 80% to 95% seen once. The chain links TRBV9 to TRBJ2-2; 10 bases line up with TRBD2. Material: peripheral blood. The origin of this receptor is a woman aged 45-59 years with active COVID-19. CDR3 DNA sequence: TGTGCCAGCAGCGCGAAGGGACTAGCGTCCGGGGAGCTGTTTTTT. This codes for CASSAKGLASGELFF.